The subject of this entry is one TCR beta chain. Antigen specificity is unknown. The sample belongs to a study of cytomegalovirus exposure and HLA in healthy donors. The data were produced by immunoSEQ multiplex PCR, yet TCRdb's version contains in-frame clones alone and is incomplete. The table has some 120,000 clones, roughly nine tenths seen once. Study conclusions and caveats: The study put around 180 TCR beta chains on its list as cytomegalovirus-associated.

The sample comprised PBMCs. This clonotype was obtained from a woman in her late teens or twenties in good health and CMV-seronegative.

The CDR3 is CAWSVQYPDGLDGYTF. The CDR3 DNA reads as TGTGCCTGGAGTGTACAGTACCCGGATGGGCTTGATGGCTACACCTTC. The chain recombines TRBV30 with TRBJ1-2; D uncertain. Trimming cost V 0 bases and J 6 bases, with 20 bases left between them. The CDR3 is 16 amino acids. Per germline, CDR1 GTSNPN and CDR2 SVGIG (reference sequence).